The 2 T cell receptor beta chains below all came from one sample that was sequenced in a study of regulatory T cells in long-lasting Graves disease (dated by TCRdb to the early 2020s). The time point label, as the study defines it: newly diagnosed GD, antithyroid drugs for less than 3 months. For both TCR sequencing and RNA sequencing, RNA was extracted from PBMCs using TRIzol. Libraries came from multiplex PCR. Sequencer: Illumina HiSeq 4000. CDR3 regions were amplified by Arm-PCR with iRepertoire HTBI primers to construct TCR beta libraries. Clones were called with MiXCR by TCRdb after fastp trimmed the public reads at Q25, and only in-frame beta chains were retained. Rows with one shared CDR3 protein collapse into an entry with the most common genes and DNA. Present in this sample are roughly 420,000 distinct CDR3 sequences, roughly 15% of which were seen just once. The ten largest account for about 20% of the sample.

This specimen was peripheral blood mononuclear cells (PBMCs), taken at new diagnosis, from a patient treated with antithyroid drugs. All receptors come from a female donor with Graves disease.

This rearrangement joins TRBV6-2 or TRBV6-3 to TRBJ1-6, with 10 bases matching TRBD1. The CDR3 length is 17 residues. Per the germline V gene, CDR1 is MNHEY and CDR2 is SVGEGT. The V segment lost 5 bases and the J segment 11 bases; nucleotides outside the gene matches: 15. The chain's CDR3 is CASSEVPGTGVGTPLHF. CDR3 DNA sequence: TGTGCCAGCAGTGAAGTACCCGGGACAGGGGTAGGGACACCCCTCCACTTT.

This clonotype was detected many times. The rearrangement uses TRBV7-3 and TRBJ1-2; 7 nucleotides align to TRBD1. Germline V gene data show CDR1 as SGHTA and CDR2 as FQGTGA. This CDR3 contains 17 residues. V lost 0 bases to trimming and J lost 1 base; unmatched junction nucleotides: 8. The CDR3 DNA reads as TGTGCCAGCAGCTTAACTCATCGGGGACAGCGTAACTATGGCTACACCTTC. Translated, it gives CASSLTHRGQRNYGYTF.